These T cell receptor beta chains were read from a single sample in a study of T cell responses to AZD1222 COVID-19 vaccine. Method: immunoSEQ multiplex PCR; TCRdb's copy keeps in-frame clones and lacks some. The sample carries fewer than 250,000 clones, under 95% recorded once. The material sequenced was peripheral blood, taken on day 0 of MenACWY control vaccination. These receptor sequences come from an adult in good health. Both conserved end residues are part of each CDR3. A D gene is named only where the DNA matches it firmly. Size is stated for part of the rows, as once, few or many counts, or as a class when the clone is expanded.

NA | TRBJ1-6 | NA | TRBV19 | CASSIERGSYNSPLHF | TGTGCCAGTAGTATAGAGAGGGGCTCCTATAATTCACCCCTCCACTTT
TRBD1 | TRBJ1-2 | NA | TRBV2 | CASSYTGTGSAGYTF | TGTGCCAGCAGTTACACCGGGACAGGGTCAGCCGGCTACACCTTC
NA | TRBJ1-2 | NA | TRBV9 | CASSVVEGTGGYTF | TGTGCCAGCAGCGTAGTAGAAGGGACGGGTGGCTACACCTTC
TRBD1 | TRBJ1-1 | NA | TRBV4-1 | CASSLSLTGVYTEAFF | TGCGCCAGCAGCCTATCACTTACAGGGGTTTACACTGAAGCTTTCTTT
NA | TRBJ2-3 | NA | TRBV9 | CASSVGVSSSTDTQYF | TGTGCCAGCAGCGTAGGGGTCAGCTCGAGCACAGATACGCAGTATTTT
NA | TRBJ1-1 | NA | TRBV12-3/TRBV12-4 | CASSPTGNTEAFF | TGTGCCAGCAGCCCCACAGGGAACACTGAAGCTTTCTTT
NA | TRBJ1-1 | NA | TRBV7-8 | CASSLSGSVAEAFF | TGTGCCAGCAGCTTATCGGGCAGTGTGGCTGAAGCTTTCTTT
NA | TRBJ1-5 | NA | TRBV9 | CASSVGTLSNQPQHF | TGTGCCAGCAGCGTTGGTACTCTTAGCAATCAGCCCCAGCATTTT
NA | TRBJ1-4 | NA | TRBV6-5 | CASSYSGSRNEKLFF | TGTGCCAGCAGTTACTCCGGGTCCCGAAATGAAAAACTGTTTTTT
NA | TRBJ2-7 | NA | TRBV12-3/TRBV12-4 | CASSAGIPYEQYF | TGTGCCAGCAGTGCCGGGATACCCTACGAGCAGTACTTC
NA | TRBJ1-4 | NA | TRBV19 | CASGGDTWEKLFF | TGTGCCAGTGGAGGGGACACCTGGGAAAAACTGTTTTTT
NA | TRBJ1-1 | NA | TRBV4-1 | CASSQVLAMNTEAFF | TGCGCCAGCAGCCAAGTTTTGGCCATGAACACTGAAGCTTTCTTT
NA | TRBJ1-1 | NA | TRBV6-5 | CASTPRGHNTEAFF | TGTGCCAGCACGCCCAGGGGCCACAACACTGAAGCTTTCTTT
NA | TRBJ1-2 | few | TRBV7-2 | CASSAAGTRYGYTF | TGTGCCAGCAGCGCCGCCGGGACTAGATATGGCTACACCTTC
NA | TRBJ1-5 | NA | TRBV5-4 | CASSPEGPNSNQPQHF | TGTGCCAGCAGCCCGGAGGGACCCAATAGCAATCAGCCCCAGCATTTT
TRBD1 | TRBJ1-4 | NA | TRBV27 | CASSFRAGTANEKLFF | TGTGCCAGCAGTTTCAGAGCCGGGACAGCAAATGAAAAACTGTTTTTT
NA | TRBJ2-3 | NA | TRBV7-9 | CASSNPPAADTQYF | TGTGCCAGCAGCAACCCCCCGGCGGCAGATACGCAGTATTTT
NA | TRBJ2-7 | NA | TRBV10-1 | CASRTSGMSGIFYEQYF | TGCGCCAGCAGGACATCAGGTATGTCTGGTATTTTCTACGAGCAGTACTTC
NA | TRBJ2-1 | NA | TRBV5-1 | CASSREGTPSYNEQFF | TGCGCCAGCAGCCGTGAGGGGACACCGTCCTACAATGAGCAGTTCTTC
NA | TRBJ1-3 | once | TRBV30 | CAWSPDGSSGNTIYF | TGTGCCTGGAGTCCCGACGGGAGCTCTGGAAACACCATATATTTT
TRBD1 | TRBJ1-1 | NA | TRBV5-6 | CASSLVDRDTEAFF | TGTGCCAGCAGCCTCGTTGACAGGGACACTGAAGCTTTCTTT
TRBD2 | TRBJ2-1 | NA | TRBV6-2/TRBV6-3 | CASSSSGGYYNEQFF | TGTGCCAGCAGTTCGAGCGGGGGGTACTACAATGAGCAGTTCTTC
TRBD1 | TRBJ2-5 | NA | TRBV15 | CATSRYLPGTGTQETQYF | TGTGCCACCAGCAGGTACCTTCCCGGGACAGGGACCCAAGAGACCCAGTACTTC
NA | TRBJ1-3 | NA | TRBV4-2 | CASSPLMGGTGNTIYF | TGTGCCAGCAGCCCCCTGATGGGGGGGACTGGAAACACCATATATTTT
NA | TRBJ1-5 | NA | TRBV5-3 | CARSFGGHTYSNQPQHF | TGTGCCAGAAGCTTTGGAGGGCACACTTATAGCAATCAGCCCCAGCATTTT
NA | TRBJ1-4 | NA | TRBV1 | CTSSQPNPGTGAEKLFF | TGCACCAGCAGCCAACCGAACCCCGGGACAGGGGCTGAAAAACTGTTTTTT
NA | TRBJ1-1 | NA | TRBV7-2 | CASSLRTPGTAFF | TGTGCCAGCAGTTTAAGGACCCCGGGTACGGCTTTCTTT
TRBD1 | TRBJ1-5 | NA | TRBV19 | CASTDGHRGGTQHF | TGTGCCAGTACGGATGGACACAGGGGAGGGACCCAGCATTTT
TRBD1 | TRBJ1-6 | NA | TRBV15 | CATSREIRQGGSSPLHF | TGTGCCACCAGCAGAGAGATCCGCCAGGGGGGGAGTTCACCCCTCCACTTT
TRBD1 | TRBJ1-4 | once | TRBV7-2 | CASSFMGQGLGRLFF | TGTGCCAGCAGCTTTATGGGACAGGGCCTAGGGAGGCTGTTTTTT
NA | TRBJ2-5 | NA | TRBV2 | CASRGRGWSGGKTQYF | TGTGCCAGCAGGGGCCGGGGTTGGTCAGGGGGGAAGACCCAGTACTTC
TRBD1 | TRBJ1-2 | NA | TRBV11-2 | CASSVRQGWNYGYTF | TGTGCCAGCAGCGTCCGACAGGGCTGGAACTATGGCTACACCTTC
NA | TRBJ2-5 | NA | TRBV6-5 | CASSYSLGGTQETQYF | TGTGCCAGCAGTTACTCCCTCGGGGGGACACAAGAGACCCAGTACTTC
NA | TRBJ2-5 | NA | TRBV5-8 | CASSLVRDQETQYF | TGTGCCAGCAGCTTGGTGAGGGACCAAGAGACCCAGTACTTC
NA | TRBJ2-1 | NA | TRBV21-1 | CASSRPDRGGPKKNNEQFF | TGTGCCAGCAGCCGTCCCGATCGGGGGGGTCCGAAGAAGAACAATGAGCAGTTCTTC
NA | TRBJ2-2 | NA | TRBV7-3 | CASSLTGQRSGELFF | TGTGCCAGCAGCTTAACGGGACAACGTTCCGGGGAGCTGTTTTTT
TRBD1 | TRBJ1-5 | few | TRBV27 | CASSPTGSRQHF | TGTGCCAGCAGTCCGACAGGGTCGCGCCAGCATTTT
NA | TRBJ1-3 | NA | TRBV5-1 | CASSLSSSGNTIYF | TGCGCCAGCAGCTTGAGCTCCTCCGGAAACACCATATATTTT
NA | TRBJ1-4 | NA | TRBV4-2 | CASSQDFTATPQELFF | TGTGCCAGCAGCCAAGATTTCACAGCTACTCCCCAGGAACTGTTTTTT
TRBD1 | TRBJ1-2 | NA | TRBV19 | CASSAGTATFYGYTF | TGTGCCAGTAGTGCTGGGACAGCGACTTTCTATGGCTACACCTTC
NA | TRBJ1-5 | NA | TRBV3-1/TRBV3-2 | CASSHAGINQPQHF | TGTGCCAGCAGCCATGCGGGGATCAATCAGCCCCAGCATTTT
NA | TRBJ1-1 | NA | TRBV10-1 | CASSESGLGRGTYF | TGCGCCAGCAGTGAGTCGGGGCTAGGGAGAGGGACCTACTTT
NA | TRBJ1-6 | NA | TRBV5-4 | CASSLVRGSYNSPLHF | TGTGCCAGCAGCCTGGTTAGGGGCTCCTATAATTCACCCCTCCACTTT
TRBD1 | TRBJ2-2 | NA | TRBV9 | CASSVGPGQGSTGELFF | TGTGCCAGCAGCGTAGGCCCGGGACAGGGGAGCACCGGGGAGCTGTTTTTT
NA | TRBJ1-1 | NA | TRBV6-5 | CASRGAAEAFF | TGTGCCAGCAGGGGGGCGGCTGAAGCTTTCTTT
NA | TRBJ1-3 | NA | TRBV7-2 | CASSKQGSGNTIYF | TGTGCCAGCAGCAAACAGGGCTCTGGAAACACCATATATTTT
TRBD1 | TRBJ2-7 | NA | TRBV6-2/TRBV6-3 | CASSIEGTGGTYEQYF | TGTGCCAGCAGTATCGAAGGGACAGGGGGCACCTACGAGCAGTACTTC
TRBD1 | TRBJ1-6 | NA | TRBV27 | CASSPSGTGGTPLHF | TGTGCCAGCAGCCCGTCGGGGACAGGGGGGACACCCCTCCACTTT
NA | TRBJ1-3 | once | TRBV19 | CASLSGSSGNTIYF | TGTGCCAGTCTCTCAGGGAGCTCTGGAAACACCATATATTTT